The rows below give T cell receptor beta chains drawn from one sample of a study of post-analysis software for immune sequencing data. TCRdb processed the PCR reads anew with MiXCR; each CDR3 protein has one entry. Among 650,000 to 850,000 distinct CDR3 sequences listed, under 70% were seen once. Specimen: blood. These receptors came from a girl aged 5-17 years with multiple sclerosis. The CDR3 runs from the conserved cysteine through the conserved F or W. Fields, in order: clone size, J gene, V gene, D gene, CDR3 DNA, CDR3 protein. A D gene is named only where the DNA matches it firmly. Clone size is given for some rows only: seen once, a few or many times, or a class if the clone is expanded.

abundance: once
j_gene: TRBJ2-5
v_gene: TRBV6-5
d_gene: TRBD1
CDR3nt: TGTGTCAGCAGTTACTGGACAGGGAAAGAGACCCAGTACTTC
CDR3aa: CVSSYWTGKETQYF

abundance: few
j_gene: TRBJ1-5
v_gene: TRBV12-3/TRBV12-4
d_gene: TRBD1
CDR3nt: TGTGCCGGCAGTTACAGGGGACAGCCCCAGCATTTT
CDR3aa: CAGSYRGQPQHF

abundance: few
j_gene: TRBJ2-2
v_gene: TRBV5-6
d_gene: TRBD2
CDR3nt: TGTGCCAGCAGCGTGGGACTAGCCATCGGGGAGCTGTTTTTT
CDR3aa: CASSVGLAIGELFF

abundance: .
j_gene: TRBJ2-2
v_gene: TRBV3-1
d_gene: .
CDR3nt: TGTGCCAGCAGCCCCTACATCGAGGCCGGGGAGCTGTTTTTT
CDR3aa: CASSPYIEAGELFF

abundance: .
j_gene: TRBJ2-7
v_gene: TRBV13
d_gene: TRBD2
CDR3nt: TGTGCCAGCAGCCACCTAGCGGGCTACGAGCAGTACTTC
CDR3aa: CASSHLAGYEQYF

abundance: .
j_gene: TRBJ2-1
v_gene: TRBV5-1
d_gene: TRBD2
CDR3nt: TGCGCCAGCAGACCGGGACTAGACACCTACAATGAGCAGTTCTTC
CDR3aa: CASRPGLDTYNEQFF

abundance: .
j_gene: TRBJ1-5
v_gene: TRBV6-6
d_gene: .
CDR3nt: TGTGCCAGCAGCCGCCAGGTGGGGGCAAGTCAGCCCCAGCATTTT
CDR3aa: CASSRQVGASQPQHF

abundance: .
j_gene: TRBJ2-3
v_gene: TRBV5-6
d_gene: TRBD2
CDR3nt: TGTGCCAGCAGCATCCGGACTAGCGGGAGGGCAACAGATACGCAGTATTTT
CDR3aa: CASSIRTSGRATDTQYF

abundance: few
j_gene: TRBJ2-1
v_gene: TRBV7-9
d_gene: .
CDR3nt: TGTGCCAGCAGCTCACACTCCAGGGATGAGCAGTTCTTC
CDR3aa: CASSSHSRDEQFF

abundance: .
j_gene: TRBJ2-3
v_gene: TRBV29-1
d_gene: .
CDR3nt: TGCAGCGTTAGAGACAGGCCCACAGATACGCAGTATTTT
CDR3aa: CSVRDRPTDTQYF

abundance: once
j_gene: TRBJ2-3
v_gene: TRBV7-2
d_gene: .
CDR3nt: TGTGCCAGCAGCCGACAGAGGGGGGCGGATACGCAGTATTTT
CDR3aa: CASSRQRGADTQYF

abundance: .
j_gene: TRBJ2-1
v_gene: TRBV28
d_gene: .
CDR3nt: TGTGCCAGCAGTTTTGTGGATGAGCAGTTCTTC
CDR3aa: CASSFVDEQFF

abundance: .
j_gene: TRBJ2-1
v_gene: TRBV6-6
d_gene: TRBD2
CDR3nt: TGTGCCAGCAGCCGAGACGGGACTAGGGTCTACAATGAGCAGTTCTTC
CDR3aa: CASSRDGTRVYNEQFF

abundance: few
j_gene: TRBJ2-7
v_gene: TRBV11-2
d_gene: TRBD1
CDR3nt: TGTGCCAGCCGAAAATCAGGGGGCGGCGAGCAGTACTTC
CDR3aa: CASRKSGGGEQYF

abundance: few
j_gene: TRBJ2-6
v_gene: TRBV27
d_gene: .
CDR3nt: TGTGCCAGCACCCAAAGCTCTGGGGCCAACGTCCTGACTTTC
CDR3aa: CASTQSSGANVLTF

abundance: .
j_gene: TRBJ2-5
v_gene: TRBV10-3
d_gene: TRBD2
CDR3nt: TGTGCCATCAGTGCGTCAGCGGGGGGCCTACAAGAGACCCAGTACTTC
CDR3aa: CAISASAGGLQETQYF

abundance: .
j_gene: TRBJ2-3
v_gene: TRBV11-2
d_gene: TRBD1
CDR3nt: TGTGCCAGCAGCTTAGATACATCCGGGACAGACACAGATACGCAGTATTTT
CDR3aa: CASSLDTSGTDTDTQYF

abundance: few
j_gene: TRBJ2-7
v_gene: TRBV5-1
d_gene: .
CDR3nt: TGCGCCAGCAGCTTCGGTCCGGAGGGGACCTACGAGCAGTACTTC
CDR3aa: CASSFGPEGTYEQYF

abundance: .
j_gene: TRBJ2-3
v_gene: TRBV12-5
d_gene: .
CDR3nt: TGTGCTATCATAGCGGATAGCACAGATACGCAGTATTTT
CDR3aa: CAIIADSTDTQYF

abundance: few
j_gene: TRBJ2-7
v_gene: TRBV5-1
d_gene: .
CDR3nt: TGCGCCAGCAGCTCCCTCCGGGACCCATCCGTCGAGCAGTACTTC
CDR3aa: CASSSLRDPSVEQYF

abundance: .
j_gene: TRBJ1-6
v_gene: TRBV12-3/TRBV12-4
d_gene: .
CDR3nt: TGTGCCAGCAGTTTAGTCGGCCTCCAGAACCTCCACTTT
CDR3aa: CASSLVGLQNLHF

abundance: .
j_gene: TRBJ2-5
v_gene: TRBV3-1
d_gene: .
CDR3nt: TGTGCCAGCAGCCAAGCGGGCCAGGGATACCAAGAGACCCAGTACTTC
CDR3aa: CASSQAGQGYQETQYF

abundance: .
j_gene: TRBJ2-5
v_gene: TRBV5-1
d_gene: .
CDR3nt: TGCGCCAGCAGCTCCACCGTCTTTCAAGAGACCCAGTACTTC
CDR3aa: CASSSTVFQETQYF

abundance: .
j_gene: TRBJ2-7
v_gene: TRBV20-1
d_gene: .
CDR3nt: TGCAGTGCTTCACTAGTTGTCGGGTACGAGCAGTACTTC
CDR3aa: CSASLVVGYEQYF

abundance: .
j_gene: TRBJ2-7
v_gene: TRBV4-1
d_gene: .
CDR3nt: TGCGCCAGCAGCCAGAGTTTAGAGGGGTACTACGAGCAGTACTTC
CDR3aa: CASSQSLEGYYEQYF

abundance: few
j_gene: TRBJ2-7
v_gene: TRBV7-2
d_gene: TRBD1
CDR3nt: TGTGCCAGCAGCTTTCCCCTTCAGGGACAGGCATCCTACGAGCAGTACTTC
CDR3aa: CASSFPLQGQASYEQYF

abundance: few
j_gene: TRBJ2-1
v_gene: TRBV7-6
d_gene: .
CDR3nt: TGTGCCAGCAGCCGCCTAGACAGTGGTCCCCACAATGAGCAGTTCTTC
CDR3aa: CASSRLDSGPHNEQFF

abundance: .
j_gene: TRBJ2-5
v_gene: TRBV14
d_gene: .
CDR3nt: TGTGCCAGCAGCCCGCTGGCTATAGGGGCCGGACTCGAGACCCAGTACTTC
CDR3aa: CASSPLAIGAGLETQYF

abundance: .
j_gene: TRBJ1-2
v_gene: TRBV5-1
d_gene: .
CDR3nt: TGCGCCAGCAGCGCCGAACTCAGGGAAGGGGGTAACTATGGCTACACCTTC
CDR3aa: CASSAELREGGNYGYTF

abundance: .
j_gene: TRBJ2-1
v_gene: TRBV25-1
d_gene: .
CDR3nt: TGTGCCAGCAGTACGACTCCCCTCGATAATGAGCAGTTCTTC
CDR3aa: CASSTTPLDNEQFF

abundance: few
j_gene: TRBJ2-4
v_gene: TRBV2
d_gene: .
CDR3nt: TGTGCCAGCGGGCAGGGCAGGCAGGAGACCAAAAACATTCAGTACTTC
CDR3aa: CASGQGRQETKNIQYF

abundance: few
j_gene: TRBJ2-7
v_gene: TRBV7-9
d_gene: .
CDR3nt: TGTGCCAGCAGCCCTTGGGGGCAGGGCACCGAGCAGTACTTC
CDR3aa: CASSPWGQGTEQYF

abundance: .
j_gene: TRBJ2-3
v_gene: TRBV6-6
d_gene: .
CDR3nt: TGTGCCAGCAGTTACACGGGACAAGTCACAGATACGCAGTATTTT
CDR3aa: CASSYTGQVTDTQYF

abundance: .
j_gene: TRBJ2-7
v_gene: TRBV19
d_gene: .
CDR3nt: TGTGCCAGTAGTAGGGGCCGAGCCTACTACGAGCAGTACTTC
CDR3aa: CASSRGRAYYEQYF

abundance: .
j_gene: TRBJ2-7
v_gene: TRBV7-2
d_gene: TRBD2
CDR3nt: TGTGCCAGCAGCTCAGGACTAGCGGGGGCCCTGACCTACGAGCAGTACTTC
CDR3aa: CASSSGLAGALTYEQYF

abundance: few
j_gene: TRBJ1-1
v_gene: TRBV25-1
d_gene: .
CDR3nt: TGTGCCAGCAGGGGGGCAGCTAATGAAGCTTTCTTT
CDR3aa: CASRGAANEAFF

abundance: few
j_gene: TRBJ2-1
v_gene: TRBV7-9
d_gene: .
CDR3nt: TGTGCCAGCAGCTCTTATGAGCAGTTCTTC
CDR3aa: CASSSYEQFF

abundance: .
j_gene: TRBJ1-2
v_gene: TRBV5-1
d_gene: TRBD1
CDR3nt: TGCGCCAGCAGCGCCCCGGGACAGTTAACTGGCTACACCTTC
CDR3aa: CASSAPGQLTGYTF

abundance: few
j_gene: TRBJ2-1
v_gene: TRBV3-1
d_gene: .
CDR3nt: TGTGCCAGCAGCCCCTCAGGGTTAGATGAGCAGTTCTTC
CDR3aa: CASSPSGLDEQFF

abundance: .
j_gene: TRBJ2-2
v_gene: TRBV29-1
d_gene: TRBD2
CDR3nt: TGCAACGTTGAAGTACTAGCGGGTAGTATTCGGGAGCTGTTTTTT
CDR3aa: CNVEVLAGSIRELFF

abundance: .
j_gene: TRBJ2-2
v_gene: TRBV15
d_gene: .
CDR3nt: TGTGCCACCAGCAGAGATCAGGGGGGGGAGCTGTTTTTT
CDR3aa: CATSRDQGGELFF

abundance: .
j_gene: TRBJ2-1
v_gene: TRBV6-5
d_gene: .
CDR3nt: TGTGCCAGCATGGGGGGCGGTGTCAATGAGCAGTTCTTC
CDR3aa: CASMGGGVNEQFF

abundance: .
j_gene: TRBJ2-5
v_gene: TRBV27
d_gene: TRBD2
CDR3nt: TGTGCCAGCAGCTCCATGCAGACTAGCCCCTGGGGAGAGACCCAGTACTTC
CDR3aa: CASSSMQTSPWGETQYF

abundance: .
j_gene: TRBJ2-3
v_gene: TRBV7-7
d_gene: .
CDR3nt: TGTGCCAGCAGCTTAATGGCGGGGACCACAGATACGCAGTATTTT
CDR3aa: CASSLMAGTTDTQYF

abundance: .
j_gene: TRBJ2-1
v_gene: TRBV20-1
d_gene: .
CDR3nt: TGCAGTGCCGAAGACGGCGGACTCTCCTACAATAAGCAGTTCTTC
CDR3aa: CSAEDGGLSYNKQFF

abundance: few
j_gene: TRBJ2-3
v_gene: TRBV2
d_gene: .
CDR3nt: TGTGCCAGCAGCATCACACGGACAGATACGCAGTATTTT
CDR3aa: CASSITRTDTQYF

abundance: .
j_gene: TRBJ1-1
v_gene: TRBV7-9
d_gene: .
CDR3nt: TGTGCCAGCAGCTTGATGGGAGCTGGCACTGAAGCTTTCTTT
CDR3aa: CASSLMGAGTEAFF

abundance: .
j_gene: TRBJ1-2
v_gene: TRBV2
d_gene: TRBD1
CDR3nt: TGTGCCACCAGGACAGGGGGCGAGAACTATGGCTACACCTTC
CDR3aa: CATRTGGENYGYTF

abundance: .
j_gene: TRBJ2-5
v_gene: TRBV25-1
d_gene: TRBD2
CDR3nt: TGTGCCAGCAGGGGAGGGTACCAAGAGACCCAGTACTTC
CDR3aa: CASRGGYQETQYF

abundance: few
j_gene: TRBJ1-2
v_gene: TRBV5-6
d_gene: TRBD1
CDR3nt: TGTGCCAGCAGCTCGGACAGGGGACCTGTAAGCTATGGCTACACCTTC
CDR3aa: CASSSDRGPVSYGYTF

abundance: .
j_gene: TRBJ2-1
v_gene: TRBV20-1
d_gene: .
CDR3nt: TGCAGTGCTCCCGCCAGGGTTGGTCGCAATGAGCAGTTCTTC
CDR3aa: CSAPARVGRNEQFF

abundance: few
j_gene: TRBJ2-7
v_gene: TRBV29-1
d_gene: .
CDR3nt: TGCAGCGTGGACGTTGCCTACGAGCAGTACTTC
CDR3aa: CSVDVAYEQYF

abundance: .
j_gene: TRBJ1-1
v_gene: TRBV20-1
d_gene: .
CDR3nt: TGCAGTGCTAGAGCCCCGGGAAGCACTGAAGCTTTCTTT
CDR3aa: CSARAPGSTEAFF

abundance: .
j_gene: TRBJ2-7
v_gene: TRBV12-3/TRBV12-4
d_gene: .
CDR3nt: TGTGCAAGCAGCATTGCGGGGGCCTACAAGCAGTACTTC
CDR3aa: CASSIAGAYKQYF